These 14 T cell receptor beta chains came from one sample sequenced in a study of T cell clonotyping in hematopoietic cell transplantation. Only in-frame clones appear in the TCRdb table, and some are missing; sequencing was by immunoSEQ multiplex PCR. The table includes over 6,000 clones, 85% to 90% detected once. The sequenced sample was peripheral blood mononuclear cells, obtained 100 days after allogeneic stem cell transplant. These receptors were collected from a female patient aged 40-50 years who had an allogeneic stem cell transplant from a related donor, so the T cells may come from the graft donor. Some clones in this sample may be carry-over from other donors' samples.

The chain is built from TRBV6-5 and TRBJ1-3; TRBD1 matches 11 bases. V was pared by 6 bases and J by 2 bases, with 3 bases of the junction left unmatched. The V gene's germline CDR1 is MNHEY and CDR2 SVGAGI. This CDR3 spans 15 amino acids. DNA for the CDR3: TGTGCCAGCAGGAGGACAGGGGGCACTGGAAACACCATATATTTT. Residues: CASRRTGGTGNTIYF.

This rearrangement joins TRBV30 to TRBJ2-1, with 9 bases aligning to TRBD2. Germline V gene lookup returns CDR1 GTSNPN and CDR2 SVGIG (reference sequence). The CDR3 covers 14 residues. Trimming removed 5 bases from V and 1 base from J; junction bases left unmatched: 3. In DNA form, the CDR3 reads TGTGCCTGGGGTACTAGCGGGTCCTACAATGAGCAGTTCTTC. It is translated as CAWGTSGSYNEQFF.

V gene TRBV25-1 combines with J gene TRBJ1-1; 10 nucleotides align to TRBD1. V gave up 4 bases and J gave up 1 base; unmatched junction bases: 0. The CDR3 sequence is 14 residues long. In germline, CDR1 is MGHDK, CDR2 SYGVNS. The CDR3 DNA is TGTGCCAGCAGTGGGGACAGGGGGAACACTGAAGCTTTCTTT. Its protein product is CASSGDRGNTEAFF.

This CDR3 is CASSSPDRGTEAFF. The CDR3 nucleotides read TGTGCCAGCAGCTCCCCGGACAGGGGCACTGAAGCTTTCTTT. The chain carries TRBV5-4 and TRBJ1-1; the match to TRBD1 covers 9 bases. The CDR3 consists of 14 residues. J lost 4 bases, V lost 3 bases, and 4 bases had no gene match. Germline V lookup: CDR1 SGHNT, CDR2 YYREEE (reference sequence).

V usage is TRBV28 and J usage is TRBJ2-7, with 10 bases aligning to TRBD2. In germline, CDR1 is MDHEN, CDR2 SYDVKM. This CDR3 comprises 15 residues. The V gene end was trimmed by 3 bases and the J gene end by 2 bases; junction bases not matched to a gene: 4. The CDR3 region is CASSFRLAGAYEQYF. The CDR3 DNA reads TGTGCCAGCAGTTTTCGGCTAGCGGGAGCCTACGAGCAGTACTTC.

V is TRBV6-4 and J is TRBJ2-2, with unresolved D. The germline V gene encodes CDR1 MRHNA and CDR2 SNTAGT. V was clipped by 4 bases and J by 1 base, with 4 bases between them. This CDR3 region has 13 residues. CDR3 loop: CASSAVNTGELFF. The DNA for the CDR3 is TGTGCCAGCAGTGCGGTGAACACCGGGGAGCTGTTTTTT.

This clone was picked up one time. V usage is TRBV28 and J usage is TRBJ2-1; 8 bases are shared with TRBD1. CDR1 is MDHEN, CDR2 SYDVKM, per germline. The CDR3 is made up of 14 amino acids. V lost 4 bases, J lost 4 bases, and 3 bases stayed unmatched. CDR3 sequence reads: CASSSGQDYNEQFF. Here the CDR3 DNA reads TGTGCCAGCAGTTCGGGACAGGATTACAATGAGCAGTTCTTC.

The sample holds one count of this clone. V and J are TRBV6-5 and TRBJ1-1; D remains ambiguous. CDR1 and CDR2 (germline): MNHEY, SVGAGI. Trimming cost V 5 bases and J 5 bases, with 18 bases left between them. This CDR3 has 15 residues. The CDR3 sequence: CASSPGLLLGTEAFF. In DNA form, the CDR3 reads TGTGCCAGCAGTCCCGGACTCCTTCTGGGGACTGAAGCTTTCTTT.

The chain uses TRBV7-2 and TRBJ1-1, with no clear D. The germline V and J ends were trimmed by 2 bases and 3 bases, with 7 bases remaining between them. Germline V gene sequence: CDR1 SGHTA, CDR2 FQGNSA. The CDR3 is made up of 13 amino acids. The CDR3 nucleotides are TGTGCCAGCAGCTTAAACCCCTACACTGAAGCTTTCTTT. This codes for CASSLNPYTEAFF.

In the case of this clone: This CDR3 is also generated by other DNA sequences in the sample. This chain joins TRBV30 and TRBJ1-2, with D tentatively TRBD1 (6 bases). The V gene's germline CDR1 is GTSNPN and CDR2 SVGIG (reference sequence). The V end was cut by 3 bases, the J end by 6 bases, with 11 bases between. CDR3 length: 12 residues. CDR3 nucleotide sequence: TGTGCCTGGAGCCGACAGGTGGATGGCTACACCTTC. It yields the protein CAWSRQVDGYTF.

The rearrangement links TRBV7-9 to TRBJ2-7; D may be TRBD2 (6 bases). Germline loops: CDR1 SEHNR, CDR2 FQNEAQ (reference sequence). The CDR3 is made up of 14 amino acids. Between the trimmed V and J ends, which lost 4 bases and 2 bases, there was a span of 12 bases. The chain's CDR3 is CASSSLGGAYEQYF. The CDR3 nucleotides read TGTGCCAGCAGCTCCCTCGGAGGGGCCTACGAGCAGTACTTC.

The chain couples TRBV19 to TRBJ2-3; D may be TRBD1 (6 bases). Trimming took 7 bases from V and 3 from J, leaving 14 bases between them. The CDR3 is made up of 14 amino acids. The germline gives CDR1 LNHDA, CDR2 SQIVND (reference sequence). The CDR3: CASKYTQGTDTQYF. The CDR3 DNA sequence: TGTGCCAGTAAATATACGCAGGGGACAGATACGCAGTATTTT.

The chain is built from TRBV28 and TRBJ1-2; D is undetermined. The CDR3 spans 15 residues. Germline V gene data show CDR1 as MDHEN and CDR2 as SYDVKM. V was cut by 5 bases and J by 2 bases, with 15 bases left in between. The CDR3 sequence: CASSGTHGSNYGYTF. DNA for the CDR3: TGTGCCAGCAGTGGAACCCACGGCTCCAACTATGGCTACACCTTC.

The rearrangement joins TRBV15 to TRBJ1-5, with 10 bases that match TRBD1. This CDR3 is 16 amino acids long. The germline gives CDR1 LNHNV, CDR2 YYDKDF (reference sequence). The V and J ends lost 1 base and 5 bases, in that order; junction bases with no gene match: 5. The CDR3 protein is CATSRGGQGDDQPQHF. The CDR3 DNA sequence: TGTGCCACCAGCAGAGGTGGACAGGGGGACGATCAGCCCCAGCATTTT.